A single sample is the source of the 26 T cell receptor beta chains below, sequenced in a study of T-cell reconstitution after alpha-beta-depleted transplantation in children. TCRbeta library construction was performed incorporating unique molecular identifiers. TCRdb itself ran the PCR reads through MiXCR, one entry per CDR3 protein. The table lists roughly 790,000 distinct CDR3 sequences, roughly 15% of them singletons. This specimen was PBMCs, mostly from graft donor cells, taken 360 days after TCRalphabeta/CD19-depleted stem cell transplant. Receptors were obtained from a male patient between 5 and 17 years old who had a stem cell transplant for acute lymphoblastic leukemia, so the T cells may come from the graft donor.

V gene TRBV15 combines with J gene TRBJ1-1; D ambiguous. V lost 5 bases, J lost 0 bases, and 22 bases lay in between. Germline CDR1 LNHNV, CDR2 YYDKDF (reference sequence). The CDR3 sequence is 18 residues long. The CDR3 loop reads CATSSPTSLVRMNTEAFF. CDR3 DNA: TGTGCCACCAGCTCACCAACCAGTCTCGTCCGGATGAACACTGAAGCTTTCTTT.

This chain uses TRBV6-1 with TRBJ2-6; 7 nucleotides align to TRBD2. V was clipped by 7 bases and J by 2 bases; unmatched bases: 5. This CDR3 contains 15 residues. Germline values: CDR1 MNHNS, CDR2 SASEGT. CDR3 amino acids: CASTQRGAGANVLTF. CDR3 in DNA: TGTGCCAGCACCCAACGGGGGGCTGGGGCCAACGTCCTGACTTTC.

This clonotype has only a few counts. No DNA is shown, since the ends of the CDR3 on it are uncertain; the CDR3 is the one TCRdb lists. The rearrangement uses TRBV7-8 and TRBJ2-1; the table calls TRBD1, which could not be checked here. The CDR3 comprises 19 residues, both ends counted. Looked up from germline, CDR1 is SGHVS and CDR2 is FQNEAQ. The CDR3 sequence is CASSNTIFGPGTSYNEQFF.

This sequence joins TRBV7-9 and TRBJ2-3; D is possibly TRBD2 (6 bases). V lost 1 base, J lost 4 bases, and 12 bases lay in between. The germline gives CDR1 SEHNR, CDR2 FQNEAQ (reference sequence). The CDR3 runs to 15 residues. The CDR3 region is CASSLVSGDADTQYF. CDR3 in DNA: TGTGCCAGCAGCTTAGTGTCGGGAGATGCAGATACGCAGTATTTT.

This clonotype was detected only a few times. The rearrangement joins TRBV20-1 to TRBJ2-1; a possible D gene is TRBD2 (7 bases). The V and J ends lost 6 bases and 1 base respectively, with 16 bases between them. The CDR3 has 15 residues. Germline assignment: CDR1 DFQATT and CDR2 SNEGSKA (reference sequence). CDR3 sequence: CSATRGGDSYNEQFF. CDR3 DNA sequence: TGCAGTGCCACAAGGGGGGGGGATTCCTACAATGAGCAGTTCTTC.

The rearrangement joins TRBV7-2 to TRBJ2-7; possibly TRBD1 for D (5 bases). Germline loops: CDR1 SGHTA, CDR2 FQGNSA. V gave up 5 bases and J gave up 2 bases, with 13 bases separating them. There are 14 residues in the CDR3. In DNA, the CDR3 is TGTGCCAGCAGCCCGAGCCTGGGGCCCTACGAGCAGTACTTC. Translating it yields CASSPSLGPYEQYF.

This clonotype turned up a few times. The CDR3 region is CASSTDRLSGTDTQYF. CDR3 coding DNA: TGTGCCAGCAGCACCGATAGGCTATCAGGCACAGATACGCAGTATTTT. This rearrangement joins TRBV9 to TRBJ2-3; no clear D gene. The V gene lost 4 bases and the J gene lost 1 base, with 16 bases spanning the gap. Germline V gives CDR1 SGDLS, CDR2 YYNGEE. This CDR3 region has 16 residues.

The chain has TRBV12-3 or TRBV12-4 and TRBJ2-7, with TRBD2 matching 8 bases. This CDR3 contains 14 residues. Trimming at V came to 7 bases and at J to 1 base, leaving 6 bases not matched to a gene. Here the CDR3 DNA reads TGTGCCAGCAATCCAGCGGGGGTATCCTACGAGCAGTACTTC. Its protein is CASNPAGVSYEQYF.

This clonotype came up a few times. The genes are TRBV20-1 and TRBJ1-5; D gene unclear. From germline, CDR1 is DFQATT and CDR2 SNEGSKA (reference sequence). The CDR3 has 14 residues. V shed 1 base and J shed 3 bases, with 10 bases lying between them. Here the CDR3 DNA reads TGCAGTGCTAGAGCAATGCCTCTCAATCAGCCCCAGCATTTT. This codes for CSARAMPLNQPQHF.

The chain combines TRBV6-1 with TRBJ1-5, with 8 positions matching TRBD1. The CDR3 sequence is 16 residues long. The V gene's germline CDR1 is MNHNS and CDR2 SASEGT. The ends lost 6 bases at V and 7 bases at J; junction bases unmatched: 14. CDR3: CASSTIGAGGWQPQHF. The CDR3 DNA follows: TGTGCCAGCAGCACCATAGGGGCAGGGGGCTGGCAGCCCCAGCATTTT.

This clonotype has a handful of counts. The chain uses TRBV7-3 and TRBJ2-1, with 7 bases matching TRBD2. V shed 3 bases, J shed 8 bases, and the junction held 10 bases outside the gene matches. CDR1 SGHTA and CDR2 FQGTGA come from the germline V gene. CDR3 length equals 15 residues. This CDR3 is CASSFALARTDEQFF. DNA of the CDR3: TGTGCCAGCAGCTTTGCACTAGCGAGGACCGATGAGCAGTTCTTC.

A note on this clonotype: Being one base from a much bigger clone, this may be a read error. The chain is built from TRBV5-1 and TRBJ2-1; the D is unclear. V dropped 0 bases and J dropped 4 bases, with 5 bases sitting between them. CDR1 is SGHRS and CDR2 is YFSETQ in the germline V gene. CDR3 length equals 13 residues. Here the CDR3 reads CASSLEQYNEQFF. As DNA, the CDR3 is TGCGCCAGCAGCTTGGAACAGTACAATGAGCAGTTCTTC.

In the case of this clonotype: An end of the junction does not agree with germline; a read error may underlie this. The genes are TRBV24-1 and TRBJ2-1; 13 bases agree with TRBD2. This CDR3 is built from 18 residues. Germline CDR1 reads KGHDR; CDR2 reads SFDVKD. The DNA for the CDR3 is TGTGCCACCAGTCTCACTAGCGGGAGGGCCTTGCGGTTCAATAAGCAGTTCTTC. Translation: CATSLTSGRALRFNKQFF.

CDR3: CAWSQGLTNEKLFF. CDR3 nucleotides: TGTGCCTGGTCTCAGGGTCTAACTAATGAAAAACTGTTTTTT. This rearrangement joins TRBV30 to TRBJ1-4, with D maybe TRBD1 (5 bases). This CDR3 contains 14 residues. Trimming took 5 bases from V and 1 from J, leaving 11 bases between them. Germline CDR1 GTSNPN, CDR2 SVGIG (reference sequence).

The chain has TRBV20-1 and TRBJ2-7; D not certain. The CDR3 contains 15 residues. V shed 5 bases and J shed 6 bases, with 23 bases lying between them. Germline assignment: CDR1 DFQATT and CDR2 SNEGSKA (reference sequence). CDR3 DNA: TGCAGTGCTGACATGCTCGAATTACCCACGTTCGAGCAGTACTTC. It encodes CSADMLELPTFEQYF.

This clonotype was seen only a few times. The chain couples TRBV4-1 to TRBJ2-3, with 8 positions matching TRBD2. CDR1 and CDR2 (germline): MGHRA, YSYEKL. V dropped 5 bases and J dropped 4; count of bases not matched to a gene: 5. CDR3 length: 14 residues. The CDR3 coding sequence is TGCGCCAGCAGCAGGGCTAGCGGGCCAGATACGCAGTATTTT. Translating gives CASSRASGPDTQYF.

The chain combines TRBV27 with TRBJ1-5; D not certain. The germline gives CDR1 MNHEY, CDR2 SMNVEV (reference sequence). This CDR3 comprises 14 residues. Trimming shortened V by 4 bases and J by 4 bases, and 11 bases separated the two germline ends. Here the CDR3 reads CASSSTAINQPQHF. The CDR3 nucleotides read TGTGCCAGCAGTTCCACAGCTATAAATCAGCCCCAGCATTTT.

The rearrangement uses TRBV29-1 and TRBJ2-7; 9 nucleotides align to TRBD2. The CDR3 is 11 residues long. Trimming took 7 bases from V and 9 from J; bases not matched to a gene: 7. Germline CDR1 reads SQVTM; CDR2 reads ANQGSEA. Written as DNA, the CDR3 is TGCAGCGCCGGGACTAGCACCGTGCAGTACTTC. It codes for CSAGTSTVQYF.

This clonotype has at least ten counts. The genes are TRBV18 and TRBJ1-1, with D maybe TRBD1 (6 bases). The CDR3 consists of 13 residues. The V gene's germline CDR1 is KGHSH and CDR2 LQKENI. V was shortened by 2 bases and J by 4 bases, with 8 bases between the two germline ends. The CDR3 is CASSPLGGTEAFF. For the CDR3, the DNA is TGTGCCAGCTCACCATTAGGGGGCACTGAAGCTTTCTTT.

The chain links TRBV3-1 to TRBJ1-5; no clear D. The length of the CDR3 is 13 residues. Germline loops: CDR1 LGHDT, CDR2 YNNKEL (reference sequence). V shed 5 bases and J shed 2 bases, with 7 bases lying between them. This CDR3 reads CASSYLGNQPQHF. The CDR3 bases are TGTGCCAGCAGCTACCTAGGCAATCAGCCCCAGCATTTT.

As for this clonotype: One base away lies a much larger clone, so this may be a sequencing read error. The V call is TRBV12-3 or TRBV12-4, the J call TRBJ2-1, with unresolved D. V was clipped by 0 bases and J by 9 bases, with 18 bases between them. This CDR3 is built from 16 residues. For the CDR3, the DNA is TGTGCCAGCAGTTTAGCGCTAAGGAGTGTCTCGGGTGAGCAGTTCTTC. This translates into CASSLALRSVSGEQFF.

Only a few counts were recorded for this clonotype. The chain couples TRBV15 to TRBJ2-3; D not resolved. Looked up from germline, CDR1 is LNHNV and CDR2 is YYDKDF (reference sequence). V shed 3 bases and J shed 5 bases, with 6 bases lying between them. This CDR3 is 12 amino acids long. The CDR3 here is CATSRTLDTQYF. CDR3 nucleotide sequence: TGTGCCACCAGCAGGACTCTAGATACGCAGTATTTT.

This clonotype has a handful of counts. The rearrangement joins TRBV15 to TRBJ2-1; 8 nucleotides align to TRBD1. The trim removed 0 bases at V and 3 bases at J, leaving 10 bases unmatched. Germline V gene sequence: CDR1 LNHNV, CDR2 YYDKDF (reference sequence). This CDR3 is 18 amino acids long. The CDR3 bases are TGTGCCACCAGCAGAGATCCTTCCCGAACAGGGGGCTACAATGAGCAGTTCTTC. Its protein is CATSRDPSRTGGYNEQFF.

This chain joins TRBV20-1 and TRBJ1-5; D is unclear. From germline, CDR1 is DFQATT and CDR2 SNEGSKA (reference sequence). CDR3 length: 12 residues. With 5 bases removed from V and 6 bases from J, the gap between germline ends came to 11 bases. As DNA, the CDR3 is TGCAGTGCTGGGAGGGCGCGTCAGCCCCAGCATTTT. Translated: CSAGRARQPQHF.

The CDR3 DNA reads as TGTGCCAGCAGCCAAGATCGGAGGGAGGCCTTCACAGATACGCAGTATTTT. Translation gives CASSQDRREAFTDTQYF. This sequence joins TRBV14 and TRBJ2-3, with D possibly TRBD2 on 6 matching bases. Germline loops: CDR1 SGHDN, CDR2 FVKESK. This CDR3 comprises 17 residues. V lost 0 bases to trimming and J lost 2 bases, with 15 bases between them.

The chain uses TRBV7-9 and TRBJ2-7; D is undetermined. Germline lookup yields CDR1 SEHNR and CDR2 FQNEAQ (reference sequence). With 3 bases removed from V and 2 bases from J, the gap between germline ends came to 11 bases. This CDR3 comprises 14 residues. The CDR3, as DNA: TGTGCCAGCAGCTTTGACTTGATCCCCTACGAGCAGTACTTC. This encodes CASSFDLIPYEQYF.